This TCR beta chain came from a study of identical twins. Study-wide findings and caveats: Sequences that were beta out-of-frame showed weaker excess twin sharing. The models gave estimates that fell short of the out-of-frame TCR alpha sharing seen in monozygotic twins. Insertions were reduced in abundant cord blood beta clonotypes but not in memory repertoires.

MiXCR, applied by TCRdb to the 5' RACE reads, yields one record per CDR3 protein. Here the sample spans 690,000 or so distinct CDR3 sequences, approximately 9% being singletons. This CDR3 has 13 residues. CDR1 is SNHLY, CDR2 FYNNEI, per germline. The V end was cut by 2 bases, the J end by 6 bases, with 11 bases between. All donors were healthy Caucasians. With regard to this clonotype: Its antigen is undetermined.

The same data also contributed to another study, on yellow fever vaccine responses in identical twins.

V and J are TRBV2 and TRBJ2-7; perhaps TRBD1 as D (7 bases). Sequencing was done on a sample of PBMCs. The sequence derives from a woman aged 18-29 years in good health. CDR3 in amino acids: CASSEYRGGEQYF. CDR3 nucleotide sequence: TGTGCCAGCAGTGAATACAGGGGAGGCGAGCAGTACTTC.